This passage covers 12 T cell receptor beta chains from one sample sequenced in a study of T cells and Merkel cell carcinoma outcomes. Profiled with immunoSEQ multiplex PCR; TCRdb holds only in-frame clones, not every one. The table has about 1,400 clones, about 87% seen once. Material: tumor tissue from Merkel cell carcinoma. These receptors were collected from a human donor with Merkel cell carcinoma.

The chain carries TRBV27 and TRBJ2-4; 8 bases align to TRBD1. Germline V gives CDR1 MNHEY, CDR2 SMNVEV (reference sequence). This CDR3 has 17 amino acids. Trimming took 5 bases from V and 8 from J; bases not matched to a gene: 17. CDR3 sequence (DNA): TGTGCCAGCAGTCCTATGAAACACAGGGGGAGGACGCACATTCAGTACTTC. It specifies CASSPMKHRGRTHIQYF.

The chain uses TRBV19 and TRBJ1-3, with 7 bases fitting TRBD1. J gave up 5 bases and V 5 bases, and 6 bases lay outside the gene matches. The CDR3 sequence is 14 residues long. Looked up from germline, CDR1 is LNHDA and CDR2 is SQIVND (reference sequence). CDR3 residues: CASSGRDSRNTIYF. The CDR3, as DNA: TGTGCCAGTAGTGGCCGGGACAGTCGAAACACCATATATTTT.

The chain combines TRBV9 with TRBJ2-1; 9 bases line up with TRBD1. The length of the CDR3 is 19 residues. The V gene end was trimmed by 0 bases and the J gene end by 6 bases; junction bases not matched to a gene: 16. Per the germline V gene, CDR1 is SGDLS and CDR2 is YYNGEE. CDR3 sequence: CASSVGVSVGQGFFNEQFF. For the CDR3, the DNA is TGTGCCAGCAGCGTAGGGGTTAGTGTGGGACAGGGTTTTTTCAATGAGCAGTTCTTC. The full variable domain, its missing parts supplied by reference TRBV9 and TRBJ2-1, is DSGVTQTPKHLITATGQRVTLRCSPRSGDLSVYWYQQSLDQGLQFLIQYYNGEERAKGNILERFSAQQFPDLHSELNLSSLELGDSALYFCASSVGVSVGQGFFNEQFFGPGTRLTVL.

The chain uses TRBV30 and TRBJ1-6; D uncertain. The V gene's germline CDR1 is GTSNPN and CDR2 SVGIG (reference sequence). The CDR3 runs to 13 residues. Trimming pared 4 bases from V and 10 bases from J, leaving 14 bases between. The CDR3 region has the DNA TGTGCCTGGACGGTGCAGGCGAACTCACCCCTCCACTTT. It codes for CAWTVQANSPLHF.

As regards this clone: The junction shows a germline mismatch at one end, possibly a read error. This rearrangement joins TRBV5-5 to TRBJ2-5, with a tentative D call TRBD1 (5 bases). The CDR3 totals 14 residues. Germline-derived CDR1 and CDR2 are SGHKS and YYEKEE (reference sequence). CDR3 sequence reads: CASTLGRDQETQYF. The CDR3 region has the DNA TGTGCCAGCACCTTGGGCAGGGACCAAGAGACCCAGTACTTC.

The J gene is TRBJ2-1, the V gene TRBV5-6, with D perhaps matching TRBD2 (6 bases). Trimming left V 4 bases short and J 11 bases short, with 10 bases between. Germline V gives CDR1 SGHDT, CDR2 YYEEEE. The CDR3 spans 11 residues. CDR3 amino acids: CASSGGTQQFF. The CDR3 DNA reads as TGTGCCAGCAGCGGGGGGACTCAGCAGTTCTTC.

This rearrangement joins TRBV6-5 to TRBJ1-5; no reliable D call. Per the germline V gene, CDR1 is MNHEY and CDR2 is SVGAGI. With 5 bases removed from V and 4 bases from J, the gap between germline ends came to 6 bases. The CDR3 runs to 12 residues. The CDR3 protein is CASSRRNQPQHF. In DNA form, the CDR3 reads TGTGCCAGCAGTAGGCGGAATCAGCCCCAGCATTTT.

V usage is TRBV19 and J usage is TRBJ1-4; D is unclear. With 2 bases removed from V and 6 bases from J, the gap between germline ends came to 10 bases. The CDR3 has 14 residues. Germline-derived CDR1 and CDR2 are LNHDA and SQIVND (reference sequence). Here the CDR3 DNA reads TGTGCCAGTAGTATAAGGTCGGTAGATGAAAAACTGTTTTTT. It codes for CASSIRSVDEKLFF.

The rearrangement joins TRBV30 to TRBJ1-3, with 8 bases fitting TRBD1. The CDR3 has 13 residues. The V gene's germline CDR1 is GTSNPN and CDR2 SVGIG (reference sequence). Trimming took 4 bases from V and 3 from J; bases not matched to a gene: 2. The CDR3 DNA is TGTGCCTGGAATACAGGGGGTGGAAACACCATATATTTT. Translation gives CAWNTGGGNTIYF.

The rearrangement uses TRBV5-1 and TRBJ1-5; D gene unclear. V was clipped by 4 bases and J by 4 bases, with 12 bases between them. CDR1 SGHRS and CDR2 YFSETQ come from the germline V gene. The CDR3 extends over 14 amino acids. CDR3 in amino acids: CASSPRGGNQPQHF. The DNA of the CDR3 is TGCGCCAGCAGCCCCCGAGGCGGTAATCAGCCCCAGCATTTT.

CDR3 loop: CASSKTGYEQYF. For the CDR3, the DNA is TGTGCCAGCAGCAAAACAGGGTACGAGCAGTACTTC. This sequence joins TRBV7-9 and TRBJ2-7; D perhaps matches TRBD1 (6 bases). The CDR3 consists of 12 residues. The germline V gene encodes CDR1 SEHNR and CDR2 FQNEAQ (reference sequence). Deletions cut 5 bases from V and 4 bases from J, with 9 bases between.

The CDR3 DNA sequence: TGTGCCTGGATTATAGACAACACAGATACGCAGTATTTT. As protein: CAWIIDNTDTQYF. The chain carries TRBV30 and TRBJ2-3; D is unclear. Germline CDR1 reads GTSNPN; CDR2 reads SVGIG (reference sequence). The CDR3 spans 13 residues. Trimming pared 4 bases from V and 2 bases from J, leaving 10 bases between.